This T cell receptor beta chain was identified in a study of cytomegalovirus exposure and HLA in healthy donors. Germline loops: CDR1 WSHSY, CDR2 SAAADI. Trimming cost V 4 bases and J 3 bases, with 10 bases left between them. The CDR3 loop spans 13 amino acids. Only one count was recorded for this clone. The PCR had 60 Vbeta and 13 Jbeta primers. This table comes from immunoSEQ multiplex PCR, and its TCRdb copy is limited to in-frame clones, with some not included. Of some 140,000 clones listed, 80% are singletons. What was sequenced was PBMCs. This TCR was recovered from a woman aged 40 to 50 in good health and CMV-seropositive. The J gene is TRBJ2-7, the V gene TRBV10-2, with D unclear. In nucleotides, the CDR3 is TGCGCCAGCAGTGCGAACAGAGACTACGAGCAGTACTTC. This gives the protein CASSANRDYEQYF.